The T cell receptor (beta chain) described here comes from a study of cytomegalovirus exposure and HLA in healthy donors (dated by TCRdb to the late 2010s). With regard to the full study: The 700 or so repertoires of the first cohort and the 110 or so validation repertoires were produced on the same platform, according to a later analysis. The study aimed to test whether signatures of past pathogen exposure could be identified by cataloging public T cell receptors. Along with the approximately 670-subject first cohort, a separate validation cohort of approximately 110 different subjects was used. The study combined high-throughput TCR immunosequencing, statistical association of individual TCRs with disease status, and machine learning to predict cytomegalovirus infection status. The investigation overall reported the following: Three of the identified cytomegalovirus-associated TCR beta chains were confirmed in vitro to be specific for cytomegalovirus antigens. In both the original and validation cohorts, the classifier was reported to diagnose cytomegalovirus status with high specificity and sensitivity. A later analysis lacked HLA typing for the validation cohort, so it scored co-occurrence in that cohort across all 120 repertoires. A total of 150 or so TCR beta chains were listed by the study as associated with cytomegalovirus. The authors suggested that the approach could potentially be extended to other disease states and immunological phenotypes. In a later analysis, TCRs clustered in the first cohort were found to also tend to co-occur in the roughly 130 validation repertoires, with 90% to 95% of cluster scores above 0. Across donors, most TCR sequences were observed very rarely, whereas some public TCRs were present in many individuals.

The CDR3 runs 15 residues from the cysteine to the phenylalanine. The retained sequence is limited to the CDR3, 45 bases, with the frame set at the first base. Trimming removed 7 bases from V and 7 bases from J; the gene matches leave 14 bases unexplained. CDR1 is given as SGHRS and CDR2 as YFSETQ, both from the germline V gene. As concerns this clone: This receptor's antigen is unknown. Nothing much larger sits one base from this clone, and base qualities are not available.

The donors belonged to the validation cohort of about 130 subjects, which was separate from the approximately 700-subject first cohort. Receptor amplification or capture employed the immunoSEQ multiplex PCR assay. As for the original processing: A statistical classification framework was developed to diagnose cytomegalovirus status using the catalog of TCR beta chain sequences. This is the immuneACCESS table as TCRdb keeps it, with only in-frame sequences that have V and J called. A part of the clones is gone; compared with another copy, unresolved V genes explain less than half, and the rest is unexplained. The D gene and trimming were derived from the DNA, and the V and J assignments and clone size from that table. The sample records 60,000 or so clones, around 94% of which are singletons. Roughly 2.4% of the sample lies in the top ten.

The receptor's source is a man younger than 35 in good health and CMV-seronegative. Recombination joined TRBV5-1 with TRBJ2-1; a stretch of 7 junction bases matches TRBD2. The specimen was PBMCs. The CDR3 region: CASAPSGLLYNEQFF. At the DNA level, the sequence is TGCGCCAGCGCCCCCTCGGGACTACTGTATAATGAGCAGTTCTTC.